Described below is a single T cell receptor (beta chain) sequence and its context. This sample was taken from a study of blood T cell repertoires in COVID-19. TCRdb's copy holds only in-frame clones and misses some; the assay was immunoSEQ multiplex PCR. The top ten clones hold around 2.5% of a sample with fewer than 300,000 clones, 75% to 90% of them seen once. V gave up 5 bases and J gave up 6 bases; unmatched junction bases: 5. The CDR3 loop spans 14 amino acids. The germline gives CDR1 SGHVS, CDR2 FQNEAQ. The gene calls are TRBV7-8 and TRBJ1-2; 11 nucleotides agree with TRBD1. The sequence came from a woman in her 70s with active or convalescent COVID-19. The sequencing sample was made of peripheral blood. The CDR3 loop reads CASSRGQGADGYTF. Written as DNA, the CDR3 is TGTGCCAGCAGCCGCGGACAGGGGGCGGATGGCTACACCTTC.